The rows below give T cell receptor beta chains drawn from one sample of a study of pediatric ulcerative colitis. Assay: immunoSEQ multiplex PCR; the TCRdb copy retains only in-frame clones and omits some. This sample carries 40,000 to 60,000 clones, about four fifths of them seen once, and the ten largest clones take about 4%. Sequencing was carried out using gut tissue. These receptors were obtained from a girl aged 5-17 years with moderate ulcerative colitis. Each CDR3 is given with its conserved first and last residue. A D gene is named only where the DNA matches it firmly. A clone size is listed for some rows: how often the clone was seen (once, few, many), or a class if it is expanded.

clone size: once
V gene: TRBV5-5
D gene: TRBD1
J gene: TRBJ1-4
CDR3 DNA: TGTGCCAGCAGCTTCCAGGGGACAGGAGATGAAAAACTGTTTTTT
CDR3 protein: CASSFQGTGDEKLFF

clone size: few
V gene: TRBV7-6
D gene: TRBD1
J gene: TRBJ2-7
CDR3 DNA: TGTGCCAGCAGCTCCGGGACAGGGTCTTACGAGCAGTACTTC
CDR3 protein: CASSSGTGSYEQYF

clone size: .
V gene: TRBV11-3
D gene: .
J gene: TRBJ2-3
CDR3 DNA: TGTGCCAGCAGCTTAGGCAGGAGCTCAGATACGCAGTATTTT
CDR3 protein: CASSLGRSSDTQYF

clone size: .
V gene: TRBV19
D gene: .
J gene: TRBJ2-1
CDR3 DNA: TGTGCCAGTAGTGCGTCACTAGCCTTAGCATACAATGAGCAGTTCTTC
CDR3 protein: CASSASLALAYNEQFF

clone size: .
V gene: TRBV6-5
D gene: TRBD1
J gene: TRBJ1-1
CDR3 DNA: TGTGCCAGCAGTTATTCAAACAGGGGGTTCACTGAAGCTTTCTTT
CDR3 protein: CASSYSNRGFTEAFF

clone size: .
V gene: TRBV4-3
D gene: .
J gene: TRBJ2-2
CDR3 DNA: TGCGCCAGCAGCCAAGGCAGGGTGGGCACCGGGGAGCTGTTTTTT
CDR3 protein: CASSQGRVGTGELFF

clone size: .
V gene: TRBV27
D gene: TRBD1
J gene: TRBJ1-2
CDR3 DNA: TGTGCCAGCAGTTTATCTTCTTGGCAGGGGGTCTATGGCTACACCTTC
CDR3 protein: CASSLSSWQGVYGYTF

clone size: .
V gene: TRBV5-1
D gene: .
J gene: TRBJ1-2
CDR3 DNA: TGCGCCAGCAGCTTGGTATGGGCCAGCGTAGATGGCTACACCTTC
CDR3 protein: CASSLVWASVDGYTF

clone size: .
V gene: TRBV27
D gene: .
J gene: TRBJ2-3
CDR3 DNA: TGTGCCAGCACTTCAAGTATCACAGATACGCAGTATTTT
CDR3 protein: CASTSSITDTQYF

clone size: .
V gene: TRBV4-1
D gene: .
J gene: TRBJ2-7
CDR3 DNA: TGCGCCAGCAGCCAAGTCGGGAGCACTTCCTACGAGCAGTACTTC
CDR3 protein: CASSQVGSTSYEQYF

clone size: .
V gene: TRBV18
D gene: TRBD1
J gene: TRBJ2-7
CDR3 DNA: TGTGCCAGCTCACCGCGACAGGGCGGGTCCTACGAGCAGTACTTC
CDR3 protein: CASSPRQGGSYEQYF

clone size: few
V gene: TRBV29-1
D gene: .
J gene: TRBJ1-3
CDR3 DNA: TGCAGCGTCATAGTCGGACTGTCCTCTGGAAACACCATATATTTT
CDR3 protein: CSVIVGLSSGNTIYF

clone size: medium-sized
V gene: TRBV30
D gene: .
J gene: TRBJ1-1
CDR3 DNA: TGTGCCTGGAGTGTTGGTTCCGTAGCTTTCTTT
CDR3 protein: CAWSVGSVAFF

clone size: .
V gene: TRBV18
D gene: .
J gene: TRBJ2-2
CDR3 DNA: TGTGCCAGCTCCACCAGAAGCGGAATGACACCGACGAACACCGGGGAGCTGTTTTTT
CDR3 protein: CASSTRSGMTPTNTGELFF

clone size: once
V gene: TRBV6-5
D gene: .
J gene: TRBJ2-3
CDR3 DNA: TGTGCCAGCAGTTACTATGGGAGTGGAACCACAGATACGCAGTATTTT
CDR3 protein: CASSYYGSGTTDTQYF

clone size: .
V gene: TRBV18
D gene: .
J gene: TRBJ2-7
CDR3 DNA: TGTGCCAGCTCACCCAGCCAGGGATGGCACGAGCAGTACTTC
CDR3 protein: CASSPSQGWHEQYF

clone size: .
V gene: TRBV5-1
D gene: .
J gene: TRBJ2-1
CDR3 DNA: TGCGCCAGCAGCTCCGCCGGTAGGACTGGTTACAATGAGCAGTTCTTC
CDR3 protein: CASSSAGRTGYNEQFF

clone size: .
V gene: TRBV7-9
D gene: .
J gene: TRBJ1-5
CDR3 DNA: TGTGCCAGCAGCTTAGCGGCGAATCAGCCCCAGCATTTT
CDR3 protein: CASSLAANQPQHF

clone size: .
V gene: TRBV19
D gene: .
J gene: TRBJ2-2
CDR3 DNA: TGTGCCAGTAGTTATTCCGGGGGGCCGGGCACCGGGGAGCTGTTTTTT
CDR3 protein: CASSYSGGPGTGELFF

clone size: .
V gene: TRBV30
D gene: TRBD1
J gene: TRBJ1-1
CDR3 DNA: TGTGCCTGGACGAAGACAGGGAGGGGGACTGAAGCTTTCTTT
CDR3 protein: CAWTKTGRGTEAFF

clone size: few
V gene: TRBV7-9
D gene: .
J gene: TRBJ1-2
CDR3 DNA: TGTGCCAGCAGCTCAGACGATCAAAACGGCGGTGGCTACACCTTC
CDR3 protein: CASSSDDQNGGGYTF

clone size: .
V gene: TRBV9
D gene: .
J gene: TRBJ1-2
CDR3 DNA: TGCGCCAGCAGCCCCTGGGGGGGTTGGGGCTACACCTTC
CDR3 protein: CASSPWGGWGYTF

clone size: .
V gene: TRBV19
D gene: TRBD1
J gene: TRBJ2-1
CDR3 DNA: TGTGCCAGTAGTACAGGGGGTATCGACAATGAGCAGTTCTTC
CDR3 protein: CASSTGGIDNEQFF

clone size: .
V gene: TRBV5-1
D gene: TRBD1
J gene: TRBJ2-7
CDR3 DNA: TGCGCCAGCAGCTTGGCCGGGAAAGGGGGCCTGGAGCAGTACTTC
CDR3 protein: CASSLAGKGGLEQYF

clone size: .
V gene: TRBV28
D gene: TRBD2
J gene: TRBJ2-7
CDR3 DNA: TGTGCCAGCCTCGGGGCGGGACTAGCGGGGAAAAGGGGGTTCCACTACGAGCAGTACTTC
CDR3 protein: CASLGAGLAGKRGFHYEQYF

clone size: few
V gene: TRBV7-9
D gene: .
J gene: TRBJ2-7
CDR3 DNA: TGTGCCAGCAGCCGCCCGGGACCCAGTAGGGAGCAGTACTTC
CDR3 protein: CASSRPGPSREQYF

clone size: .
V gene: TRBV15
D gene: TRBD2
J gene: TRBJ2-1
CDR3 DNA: TGTGCCACCTCCCGGACTAGCGGGAGCTCCTACAATGAGCAGTTCTTC
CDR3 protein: CATSRTSGSSYNEQFF

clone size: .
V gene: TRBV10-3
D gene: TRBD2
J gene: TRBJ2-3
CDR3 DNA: TGTGCCATCAGTGATCCGGGACTAGCGGCGGAAAACACAGATACGCAGTATTTT
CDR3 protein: CAISDPGLAAENTDTQYF

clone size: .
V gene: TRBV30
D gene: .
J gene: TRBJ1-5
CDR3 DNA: TGTGCCTGGAGTGTACACGGGGGGCTTCAGCCCCAGCATTTT
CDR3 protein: CAWSVHGGLQPQHF

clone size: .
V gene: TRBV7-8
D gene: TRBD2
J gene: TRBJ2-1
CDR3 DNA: TGTGCCAGCAGCCCCGGACTAGCGGCCTACAATGAGCAGTTCTTC
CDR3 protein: CASSPGLAAYNEQFF

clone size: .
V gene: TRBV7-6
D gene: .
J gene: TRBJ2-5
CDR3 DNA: TGTGCCAGCAGCGGGGAAGAGACCCAGTACTTC
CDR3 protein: CASSGEETQYF

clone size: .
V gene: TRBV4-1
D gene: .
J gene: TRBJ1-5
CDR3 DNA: TGCGCCAGCAGCCAAGTCCCTGAGGGGGTCTATAGCAATCAGCCCCAGCATTTT
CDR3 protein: CASSQVPEGVYSNQPQHF

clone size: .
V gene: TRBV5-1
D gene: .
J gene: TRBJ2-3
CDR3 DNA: TGCGCCAGCAGCTTGGCTGGCAACCGGAGACTCACAGATACGCAGTATTTT
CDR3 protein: CASSLAGNRRLTDTQYF

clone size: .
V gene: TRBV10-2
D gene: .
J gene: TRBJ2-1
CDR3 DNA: TGCGCCAGCGAGGGGTCTGCTTATAATGAGCAGTTCTTC
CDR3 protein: CASEGSAYNEQFF